This T cell receptor beta chain derives from a study of blood T cell repertoires in COVID-19. Overall study: T cells, B-cell-depleted T cells, or PBMCs provided the cDNA or gDNA that served as material.

Allocation to cohorts depended on clinical history reported by the participants. The CDR3 spans 13 residues. V was clipped by 0 bases and J by 8 bases; unmatched bases: 4. Per the germline V gene, CDR1 is SGHRS and CDR2 is YFSETQ. In the study's own analysis: Using reference gene primer amplification, nucleated cell counts were estimated. Sequencing was performed with immunoSEQ multiplex PCR; in TCRdb, only in-frame clones are kept and a portion is missing. V and J calls and clone size come straight from that table; D and trimming were deduced from the DNA. The data show about 380,000 clones, with 85% to 90% seen just once and 1.2% held by the top ten.

The specimen sequenced was PBMCs or T cells enriched from blood (not recorded which). The sequence derives from a woman between 18 and 29 years old who had recovered from COVID-19. The V call is TRBV5-1, the J call TRBJ1-2, with 7 bases that match TRBD1. The CDR3 protein is CASSLGGGRGYTF. The CDR3 DNA sequence: TGCGCCAGCAGCTTGGGAGGGGGCCGGGGCTACACCTTC.